Below, one T cell receptor beta chain is given with its context. The sample comes from a study of blood T cell repertoires in COVID-19. Unmatched junction bases numbered 7, after V lost 5 bases and J lost 4 bases. This CDR3 region has 14 residues. Germline assignment: CDR1 SGHTS and CDR2 YDEGEE. Produced via immunoSEQ multiplex PCR; TCRdb's table is partial and in-frame only. The repertoire holds some 190,000 clones, with 82% as singletons. The sequence derives from a woman in her sixties with COVID-19, enrolled during active disease. The rearrangement links TRBV5-8 to TRBJ1-2; TRBD1 aligns across 8 bases. The material sequenced was peripheral blood. This CDR3 reads CASRFQGTGYGYTF. The CDR3 coding sequence is TGTGCCAGCAGATTTCAGGGGACAGGCTATGGCTACACCTTC.